A single sample is the source of the 20 T cell receptor beta chains below, sequenced in a study of cytomegalovirus exposure and HLA in healthy donors. The PCR employed 60 Vbeta primers together with 13 Jbeta primers. The data were produced by immunoSEQ multiplex PCR, yet TCRdb's version contains in-frame clones alone and is incomplete. The top ten clones hold about 14% of a sample with 75,000 to 100,000 clones, under 85% of them seen once. The sequenced sample was PBMCs. The receptors come from a woman aged 70 to 79 in good health and CMV-seropositive.

The rearrangement uses TRBV19 and TRBJ2-5; 12 bases map to TRBD1. Looked up from germline, CDR1 is LNHDA and CDR2 is SQIVND (reference sequence). There are 18 residues in the CDR3. The V and J ends lost 3 bases and 3 bases, in that order; junction bases with no gene match: 11. CDR3 nucleotide sequence: TGTGCCAGTAGTATCGATCTCCCGGGACAGGGGGCGAAAGAGACCCAGTACTTC. The encoded protein is CASSIDLPGQGAKETQYF.

V is TRBV7-2 and J is TRBJ2-1; perhaps TRBD2 as D (5 bases). Germline V gene lookup returns CDR1 SGHTA and CDR2 FQGNSA. Trimming shortened V by 5 bases and J by 8 bases, and 10 bases separated the two germline ends. This CDR3 has 12 amino acids. CDR3 protein: CASSRGSDEQFF. CDR3 bases: TGTGCCAGCAGCCGGGGTTCGGATGAGCAGTTCTTC. Using reference TRBV7-2 and TRBJ2-1 for the parts outside the CDR3, the full variable domain is GAGVSQSPSNKVTEKGKDVELRCDPISGHTALYWYRQSLGQGLEFLIYFQGNSAPDKSGLPSDRFSAERTGGSVSTLTIQRTQQEDSAVYLCASSRGSDEQFFGPGTRLTVL.

The chain recombines TRBV19 with TRBJ2-2; D is possibly TRBD1 (6 bases). Trimming took off 8 bases at V and 4 bases at J, with 11 bases between the two ends. The germline V gene has CDR1 LNHDA and CDR2 SQIVND (reference sequence). CDR3 size: 13 residues. DNA of the CDR3: TGTGCCAGTGCTGTCAGGGGCACCGGGGAGCTGTTTTTT. Amino acid sequence: CASAVRGTGELFF.

Only a few counts were recorded for this clone. The rearrangement uses TRBV18 and TRBJ2-7; D gene uncertain. V lost 3 bases to trimming and J lost 0 bases, with 12 bases between them. Per the germline V gene, CDR1 is KGHSH and CDR2 is LQKENI. This CDR3 is 15 amino acids long. CDR3 in DNA: TGTGCCAGCTCACCGTACCAAAGGAGCTCCTACGAGCAGTACTTC. Residues: CASSPYQRSSYEQYF.

V is TRBV27 and J is TRBJ2-7; D gene ambiguous. V was shortened by 2 bases and J by 2 bases, with 10 bases between the two germline ends. Looked up from germline, CDR1 is MNHEY and CDR2 is SMNVEV (reference sequence). This CDR3 is built from 14 residues. The CDR3 loop reads CASSLTVRAYEQYF. CDR3 nucleotides: TGTGCCAGCAGTTTAACGGTGAGAGCCTACGAGCAGTACTTC.

The gene calls are TRBV5-4 and TRBJ2-2; D is possibly TRBD2 (6 bases). This CDR3 comprises 16 residues. Trimming took 4 bases from V and 4 from J, leaving 17 bases between them. From germline, CDR1 is SGHNT and CDR2 YYREEE (reference sequence). CDR3: CASSHRDGGGTGELFF. Here the CDR3 DNA reads TGTGCCAGCAGCCACCGGGATGGGGGAGGCACCGGGGAGCTGTTTTTT. Variable domain in full (rest from reference TRBV5-4 and TRBJ2-2): ETGVTQSPTHLIKTRGQQVTLRCSSQSGHNTVSWYQQALGQGPQFIFQYYREEENGRGNFPPRFSGLQFPNYSSELNVNALELDDSALYLCASSHRDGGGTGELFFGEGSRLTVL.

The chain couples TRBV7-9 to TRBJ2-7, with TRBD1 matching over 7 bases. The CDR3 covers 18 residues. Unmatched junction bases numbered 22, after V lost 5 bases and J lost 6 bases. The V gene's germline CDR1 is SEHNR and CDR2 FQNEAQ (reference sequence). As DNA, the CDR3 is TGTGCCAGCAGCCCCCGACGGCGGACAGGAGAAGGCGAGGCCGAGCAGTACTTC. Translating gives CASSPRRRTGEGEAEQYF.

CDR3 nucleotide sequence: TGTGCCAGCAGGGGAGCGGGTCGCGGAGAGACCCAGTACTTC. Residues: CASRGAGRGETQYF. V and J are TRBV27 and TRBJ2-5, with a tentative D call TRBD2 (6 bases). CDR3 length equals 14 residues. CDR1 and CDR2 from the germline V gene are MNHEY and SMNVEV (reference sequence). V dropped 6 bases and J dropped 4 bases, with 15 bases sitting between them.

The genes are TRBV5-1 and TRBJ2-1; possibly TRBD2 for D (7 bases). Germline-derived CDR1 and CDR2 are SGHRS and YFSETQ. The CDR3 contains 14 residues. Trimming cost V 4 bases and J 9 bases, with 17 bases left between them. CDR3 sequence reads: CASSMGAGEGEQFF. Written as DNA, the CDR3 is TGCGCCAGCAGCATGGGGGCGGGAGAGGGTGAGCAGTTCTTC.

A single count supports this clone. The CDR3 reads CASSSQYEQYF. DNA for the CDR3: TGTGCCAGCTCTTCCCAGTACGAGCAGTACTTC. The chain carries TRBV18 and TRBJ2-7; D remains ambiguous. The CDR3 length is 11 residues. With 6 bases removed from V and 4 bases from J, the gap between germline ends came to 7 bases. Germline CDR1 reads KGHSH; CDR2 reads LQKENI. Full variable domain (rest looked up from reference TRBV18 and TRBJ2-7): NAGVMQNPRHLVRRRGQEARLRCSPMKGHSHVYWYRQLPEEGLKFMVYLQKENIIDESGMPKERFSAEFPKEGPSILRIQQVVRGDSAAYFCASSSQYEQYFGPGTRLTVT.

This sequence joins TRBV4-1 and TRBJ1-4; 7 positions match TRBD1. Germline assignment: CDR1 MGHRA and CDR2 YSYEKL. CDR3 size: 15 residues. The J segment lost 6 bases and the V segment lost 4 bases, leaving 8 bases of the junction unmatched. CDR3 nucleotides: TGCGCCAGCAGCCCAAACAGGGGTTCTTATGAAAAACTGTTTTTT. Translating it yields CASSPNRGSYEKLFF.

This clone has a handful of counts. CDR3 loop: CASSFLAGTDTQYF. For the CDR3, the DNA is TGTGCCAGCAGTTTCCTAGCGGGCACAGATACGCAGTATTTT. The genes are TRBV28 and TRBJ2-3; 7 bases fit TRBD2. There are 14 residues in the CDR3. J was trimmed by 1 base and V by 3 bases; bases with no gene match: 1. Germline lookup yields CDR1 MDHEN and CDR2 SYDVKM.

This chain links TRBV5-4 with TRBJ2-3, with 8 bases that match TRBD1. This CDR3 region has 12 residues. Germline V gene lookup returns CDR1 SGHNT and CDR2 YYREEE (reference sequence). V was clipped by 0 bases and J by 14 bases; unmatched bases: 5. CDR3 residues: CASSLADRAPYF. In DNA form, the CDR3 reads TGTGCCAGCAGCTTGGCGGACAGGGCCCCGTATTTT.

This chain links TRBV6-4 with TRBJ2-7; a weak D match, TRBD2 (6 bases). CDR1 is MRHNA, CDR2 SNTAGT, per germline. V was shortened by 2 bases and J by 7 bases, with 12 bases between the two germline ends. This CDR3 has 13 residues. The CDR3 reads CASSDRSLAEQYF. The CDR3 region has the DNA TGTGCCAGCAGTGACCGCTCTCTAGCGGAGCAGTACTTC.

This clone was counted between two and nine times. This chain joins TRBV2 and TRBJ1-1; no reliable D call. Germline loops: CDR1 SNHLY, CDR2 FYNNEI. V shed 4 bases and J shed 7 bases, with 16 bases lying between them. The CDR3 sequence is 14 residues long. The CDR3 coding sequence is TGTGCCAGCAGTGTCCGCGGCGTTTTGGGTGAAGCTTTCTTT. Translated: CASSVRGVLGEAFF. Variable domain in full (rest from reference TRBV2 and TRBJ1-1): EPEVTQTPSHQVTQMGQEVILRCVPISNHLYFYWYRQILGQKVEFLVSFYNNEISEKSEIFDDQFSVERPDGSNFTLKIRSTKLEDSAMYFCASSVRGVLGEAFFGQGTRLTVV.

This clone appeared once. The chain carries TRBV7-3 and TRBJ2-5, with TRBD2 matching over 16 bases. After removal of 2 bases from V and 5 bases from J, the junction contained 5 bases not matched to a gene. The CDR3 extends over 17 amino acids. Germline V CDR1 and CDR2: SGHTA, FQGTGA. CDR3 region: CASSLLGLAGGAETQYF. For the CDR3, the DNA is TGTGCCAGCAGCTTATTGGGACTAGCGGGGGGGGCCGAGACCCAGTACTTC. Filled out from reference TRBV7-3 and TRBJ2-5, the complete variable domain reads GAGVSQTPSNKVTEKGKYVELRCDPISGHTALYWYRQSLGQGPEFLIYFQGTGAADDSGLPNDRFFAVRPEGSVSTLKIQRTERGDSAVYLCASSLLGLAGGAETQYFGPGTRLLVL.

The CDR3 DNA follows: TGTGCCAGCACTAGGGGTGCGAATTACAATGAGCAGTTCTTC. Amino acid sequence: CASTRGANYNEQFF. This chain uses TRBV27 with TRBJ2-1; D possibly corresponds to TRBD1 (5 bases). Trimming took 7 bases from V and 4 from J, leaving 14 bases between them. Per germline, CDR1 MNHEY and CDR2 SMNVEV (reference sequence). The CDR3 sequence is 14 residues long.

The rearrangement links TRBV19 to TRBJ2-5; 8 bases agree with TRBD2. This CDR3 has 15 amino acids. Germline V gene sequence: CDR1 LNHDA, CDR2 SQIVND (reference sequence). V lost 3 bases and J lost 2; bases outside the gene matches: 5. The CDR3 nucleotides read TGTGCCAGTAGTATCTTAGCGGGGCAGCAAGAGACCCAGTACTTC. This translates into CASSILAGQQETQYF.

This chain connects TRBV10-3 to TRBJ1-5; TRBD1 agrees at 7 bases. This CDR3 comprises 14 residues. Trimming removed 6 bases from V and 7 bases from J; junction bases left unmatched: 9. CDR1 and CDR2 from the germline V gene are ENHRY and SYGVKD. CDR3 sequence: CAIRGTGAEQPQHF. The CDR3 DNA is TGTGCCATCAGAGGAACAGGGGCGGAACAGCCCCAGCATTTT.

The genes are TRBV5-5 and TRBJ2-7; D might be TRBD1 (6 bases). The germline V gene has CDR1 SGHKS and CDR2 YYEKEE (reference sequence). The V end was cut by 4 bases, the J end by 0 bases, with 14 bases between. This CDR3 region has 15 residues. Written as DNA, the CDR3 is TGTGCCAGCAGCACCAGGGCGGACAGCTCCTACGAGCAGTACTTC. Translating it yields CASSTRADSSYEQYF.